The 14 T cell receptor beta chains given below trace back to one sample, sequenced in a study of regulatory T cells in long-lasting Graves disease. Sequencing libraries for TCR beta were prepared with iRepertoire HTBI primers and Arm-PCR of CDR3 regions. TCRdb redid the calling of the multiplex PCR reads with MiXCR, one entry per CDR3 protein. The sample contains about 450,000 distinct CDR3 sequences, about 20% of which appear only once. Time point meaning: persistent/refractory GD, antithyroid drugs over 5 years with positive TRAb. RNA from PBMCs was the source of the TCR library. Here the sequenced sample was peripheral blood mononuclear cells (PBMCs), taken when the disease was refractory, from a patient treated with antithyroid drugs. Receptor source: a female donor with Graves disease.

A few counts support this clonotype. The CDR3 DNA reads as TGTGCCAGCAGTTACTCGAGAATCGCGGTCGGAGTCGAGTACTTC. It encodes CASSYSRIAVGVEYF. This chain connects TRBV6-5 to TRBJ2-7, with no clear D. Germline loops: CDR1 MNHEY, CDR2 SVGAGI. V was trimmed by 0 bases and J by 11 bases, leaving 20 bases between them. The CDR3 loop spans 15 amino acids.

This clonotype was detected a few times. The chain combines TRBV29-1 with TRBJ2-5; 7 bases match TRBD2. CDR1 is SQVTM and CDR2 is ANQGSEA in the germline V gene. Trimming cost V 6 bases and J 0 bases; bases outside gene matches: 7. This CDR3 region has 14 residues. Here the CDR3 reads CSVDRLANQETQYF. For the CDR3, the DNA is TGCAGCGTAGATCGACTAGCAAACCAAGAGACCCAGTACTTC.

This clonotype was observed at least ten times. The V gene is TRBV25-1, the J gene TRBJ1-6; D gene unclear. The germline gives CDR1 MGHDK, CDR2 SYGVNS. The V end lost 2 bases, the J end lost 10 bases, and 6 bases lay between the germline ends. The CDR3 consists of 12 residues. As DNA, the CDR3 is TGTGCCAGCAGTGAAGGACGGTCACCCCTCCACTTT. Its translation: CASSEGRSPLHF.

The chain joins TRBV6-5 to TRBJ2-7, with 14 nucleotides matching TRBD2. Germline V gene lookup returns CDR1 MNHEY and CDR2 SVGAGI. J was trimmed by 5 bases and V by 2 bases; bases with no gene match: 14. CDR3 size: 19 residues. The DNA for the CDR3 is TGTGCCAGCAGTTACGGGGGGCCCGGGACTAGCGGGAGCATCCACGAGCAGTACTTC. It yields the protein CASSYGGPGTSGSIHEQYF.

The chain recombines TRBV6-2 or TRBV6-3 with TRBJ1-3; D may be TRBD1 (5 bases). In germline, CDR1 is MNHEY, CDR2 SVGEGT. This CDR3 is 14 amino acids long. The V end lost 2 bases, the J end lost 2 bases, and 7 bases lay between the germline ends. In DNA form, the CDR3 reads TGTGCCAGCAGTTACCCCAGGGCTGGAAACACCATATATTTT. It translates to CASSYPRAGNTIYF.

CDR3 in amino acids: CSAWNSGEDTQYF. CDR3 DNA: TGCAGTGCTTGGAATTCAGGGGAAGATACGCAGTATTTT. The chain employs TRBV20-1 and TRBJ2-3; a possible D gene is TRBD1 (6 bases). With 5 bases removed from V and 5 bases from J, the gap between germline ends came to 14 bases. This CDR3 is 13 amino acids long. Germline lookup yields CDR1 DFQATT and CDR2 SNEGSKA (reference sequence).

The CDR3 is CASHDRNTEAFF. As DNA, the CDR3 is TGTGCATCTCATGACCGGAACACTGAAGCTTTCTTT. The chain carries TRBV10-3 and TRBJ1-1; D gene ambiguous. Per the germline V gene, CDR1 is ENHRY and CDR2 is SYGVKD. The CDR3 extends over 12 amino acids.

This clonotype was picked up a small number of times. The genes are TRBV30 and TRBJ1-5; perhaps TRBD1 as D (6 bases). Trimming took off 0 bases at V and 0 bases at J, with 12 bases between the two ends. The CDR3 runs to 16 residues. Germline CDR1 is GTSNPN and CDR2 is SVGIG (reference sequence). The CDR3 DNA reads as TGTGCCTGGAGTGTATTAGGGGGAGCTAGCAATCAGCCCCAGCATTTT. Its translation is CAWSVLGGASNQPQHF.

The table lists this clonotype with many counts. The CDR3 protein is CASSPGGTGNTIYF. In DNA form, the CDR3 reads TGTGCCAGCAGCCCCGGGGGCACGGGAAACACCATATATTTT. The chain uses TRBV11-2 and TRBJ1-3; a weak D match, TRBD1 (6 bases). Germline V CDR1 and CDR2: SGHAT, FQNNGV. The CDR3 is 14 residues long. V lost 5 bases and J 4 bases, leaving 12 bases between the germline ends.

This clonotype was counted ten times or more. A much more abundant neighbour one base away suggests this may be a read error. V and J are TRBV20-1 and TRBJ1-6, with D perhaps TRBD1 (5 bases). V dropped 1 base and J dropped 5 bases, with 12 bases sitting between them. CDR1 DFQATT and CDR2 SNEGSKA come from the germline V gene (reference sequence). This CDR3 contains 15 residues. CDR3 sequence (DNA): TGCAGTGCTAGAGCCCGCGGGGACGATAATTCACCCCTCCACTTT. Its translation: CSARARGDDNSPLHF.

This clonotype was counted at least ten times. The rearrangement uses TRBV20-1 and TRBJ2-5, with 10 bases lining up with TRBD2. The CDR3 loop spans 15 amino acids. The junction had 10 bases not matched to a gene; V was cut back by 5 bases and J by 4 bases. CDR1 and CDR2 (germline): DFQATT, SNEGSKA (reference sequence). The CDR3 nucleotides read TGCAGTGCTGGGTCGGGACTAGCGAAGGGAGAGACCCAGTACTTC. It encodes CSAGSGLAKGETQYF.

The rearrangement joins TRBV5-1 to TRBJ2-7; 7 nucleotides agree with TRBD1. This CDR3 is 12 amino acids long. Germline assignment: CDR1 SGHRS and CDR2 YFSETQ. After removal of 5 bases from V and 8 bases from J, the junction contained 7 bases not matched to a gene. In nucleotides, the CDR3 is TGCGCCAGCAGTAATTACAGGGGCAAGCAGTACTTC. As protein: CASSNYRGKQYF. The variable domain in full, completed from reference TRBV5-1 and TRBJ2-7, reads KAGVTQTPRYLIKTRGQQVTLSCSPISGHRSVSWYQQTPGQGLQFLFEYFSETQRNKGNFPGRFSGRQFSNSRSEMNVSTLELGDSALYLCASSNYRGKQYFGPGTRLTVT.

This clonotype was seen at least ten times. J is TRBJ2-2 and V is TRBV7-2, with D perhaps TRBD1 (6 bases). CDR3 length: 14 amino acids. From germline, CDR1 is SGHTA and CDR2 FQGNSA. The V and J ends lost 3 bases and 8 bases respectively, with 13 bases between them. The CDR3: CASSFPQGAGELFF. The CDR3 DNA is TGTGCCAGCAGCTTCCCACAGGGAGCGGGGGAGCTGTTTTTT.

This clonotype was seen a handful of times. The V and J genes are TRBV7-8 and TRBJ2-5; tentatively, D is TRBD1 or TRBD2 (5 bases each). Germline CDR1 SGHVS, CDR2 FQNEAQ. The CDR3 contains 18 residues. The V gene lost 5 bases and the J gene lost 2 bases, with 24 bases spanning the gap. CDR3 sequence: CASSPRGTDNLSQETQYF. CDR3 in DNA: TGTGCCAGCAGCCCTAGAGGGACGGATAACCTATCACAAGAGACCCAGTACTTC.